Following are 22 T cell receptor beta chains from one sample sequenced in a study of vaccination and CD4 T cells after COVID-19 (dated by TCRdb to between 2021 and 2024). Their antigens are not known. Explained via the paper, the treatment or condition label denotes: roughly 10-day PBMC culture with coronavirus spike peptide pools or control peptides (ViraFEST assay). CD4+ T cells from unexposed donors were collected before the COVID-19 pandemic (2011-2018). Libraries were prepared through PCR. Instrument used: Illumina iSeq 100. TCR sequencing of DNA from cultured CD4+ T cells used the Oncomine TCR Beta short-read assay at the Johns Hopkins FTIC core. The public reads were reprocessed in TCRdb via fastp at Q25 and MiXCR, keeping in-frame beta chains. Rows merge per CDR3 protein into single entries with the most common DNA and genes. Across this sample there are roughly 4,000 distinct CDR3 sequences, with less than 50% seen only once. Approximately 40% of the sample is held by the ten biggest clonotypes.

Sequencing input: CD4+ T cells from blood, cultured in vitro. The receptors here all came from a human donor in good health.

This chain uses TRBV7-9 with TRBJ2-7; the D is unclear. Germline CDR1 and CDR2: SEHNR and FQNEAQ (reference sequence). CDR3 length: 13 residues. Trimming pared 3 bases from V and 3 bases from J, leaving 9 bases between. Here the CDR3 DNA reads TGTGCCAGCAGCTTCGGAACAGTCTACGAGCAGTACTTC. This codes for CASSFGTVYEQYF.

This chain joins TRBV6-1 and TRBJ1-2; D not resolved. CDR1 and CDR2 (germline): MNHNS, SASEGT. This CDR3 spans 13 amino acids. V was trimmed by 3 bases and J by 2 bases, leaving 7 bases between them. The DNA of the CDR3 is TGTGCCAGCAGTGATGGGGTCAACTATGGCTACACCTTC. Amino acids: CASSDGVNYGYTF.

This chain connects TRBV6-4 to TRBJ2-3; 9 bases are a match to TRBD2. The ends lost 3 bases at V and 4 bases at J; junction bases unmatched: 2. The CDR3 sequence is 14 residues long. In germline, CDR1 is MRHNA, CDR2 SNTAGT. The CDR3 nucleotides are TGTGCCAGCAGTGATGGCGGGGGGGCAGATACGCAGTATTTT. Its protein is CASSDGGGADTQYF.

This sequence joins TRBV21-1 and TRBJ1-6; TRBD1 reflects the table's D call only, with no check against the DNA. TRBV21-1 is a listed pseudogene. This CDR3 is built from 15 residues. The CDR3 loop reads CASSRDSSYNSPLHF. The CDR3 DNA reads as TGTGCCAGCAGCAGGGACAGCTCCTATAATTCACCCCTCCACTTT.

This clonotype showed up just a few times. The chain has TRBV6-5 and TRBJ1-2; D unresolved. Germline loops: CDR1 MNHEY, CDR2 SVGAGI. Trimming took 0 bases from V and 8 from J, leaving 13 bases between them. The CDR3 runs to 14 residues. The CDR3: CASSYSDVLGGYTF. For the CDR3, the DNA is TGTGCCAGCAGTTACTCCGACGTGCTGGGGGGCTACACCTTC.

The chain uses TRBV14 and TRBJ1-6; 7 bases are a match to TRBD1. The germline V gene has CDR1 SGHDN and CDR2 FVKESK. This CDR3 has 14 amino acids. V shed 0 bases and J 7 bases; nucleotides not matched to a gene: 0. The CDR3 region has the DNA TGTGCCAGCAGCCAAGACAGGGGGAATTCACCCCTCCACTTT. This gives the protein CASSQDRGNSPLHF.

V gene TRBV19 combines with J gene TRBJ1-2; tentatively, D is TRBD1 (5 bases). Looked up from germline, CDR1 is LNHDA and CDR2 is SQIVND (reference sequence). V was shortened by 0 bases and J by 4 bases, with 12 bases between the two germline ends. The CDR3 is 15 residues long. CDR3 amino acids: CASSIDRQRPYGYTF. CDR3 nucleotide sequence: TGTGCCAGTAGTATAGACAGACAGCGGCCCTATGGCTACACCTTC.

The V gene is TRBV14, the J gene TRBJ1-1; D is perhaps TRBD1 (5 bases). The CDR3 sequence is 13 residues long. Germline assignment: CDR1 SGHDN and CDR2 FVKESK. V lost 4 bases, J lost 8 bases, and 14 bases lay in between. The DNA of the CDR3 is TGTGCCAGCAGCCGGCATGTTCAGGGCGAAGCTTTCTTT. Translating it yields CASSRHVQGEAFF.

This rearrangement joins TRBV20-1 to TRBJ2-2, with D unresolved. There are 12 residues in the CDR3. Germline CDR1 DFQATT, CDR2 SNEGSKA (reference sequence). The V end was cut by 0 bases, the J end by 6 bases, with 5 bases between. CDR3: CSARDIAGELFF. The CDR3 DNA is TGCAGTGCTAGAGATATCGCCGGGGAGCTGTTTTTT.

The chain carries TRBV6-4 and TRBJ2-3; TRBD2 matches at 8 bases. Germline V gene data show CDR1 as MRHNA and CDR2 as SNTAGT. The CDR3 contains 15 residues. Trimming cost V 0 bases and J 1 base; bases outside gene matches: 0. For the CDR3, the DNA is TGTGCCAGCAGTGACTCTAGCGGGGGCACAGATACGCAGTATTTT. Protein product: CASSDSSGGTDTQYF.

The chain links TRBV11-2 to TRBJ2-5; 9 bases are a match to TRBD2. CDR1 is SGHAT and CDR2 is FQNNGV in the germline V gene. CDR3 length: 15 amino acids. The V segment lost 5 bases and the J segment 5 bases; nucleotides outside the gene matches: 9. The CDR3 sequence: CASSPIAGVAETQYF. CDR3 nucleotides: TGTGCCAGCAGCCCCATAGCGGGGGTGGCGGAGACCCAGTACTTC.

There are a few counts of this clonotype. The chain recombines TRBV2 with TRBJ2-5, with 7 bases matching TRBD1. J was trimmed by 5 bases and V by 7 bases; bases with no gene match: 4. The CDR3 is made up of 12 amino acids. Germline V gene lookup returns CDR1 SNHLY and CDR2 FYNNEI. CDR3 sequence: CASMSGGETQYF. CDR3 sequence (DNA): TGTGCCAGCATGTCAGGGGGTGAGACCCAGTACTTC.

This clonotype was observed a handful of times. The chain couples TRBV12-3 or TRBV12-4 to TRBJ1-1; 12 positions match TRBD1. CDR3 length: 13 amino acids. The J segment lost 10 bases and the V segment lost 4 bases, leaving 4 bases of the junction unmatched. The CDR3 coding sequence is TGTGCCAGCAGTTCGGGACAGGGGGCTGTAGCTTTCTTT. Its protein product is CASSSGQGAVAFF.

This chain joins TRBV6-1 and TRBJ1-2; the D gene is possibly TRBD1 (6 bases). The CDR3 runs 12 residues. The germline gives CDR1 MNHNS, CDR2 SASEGT. V was shortened by 4 bases and J by 6 bases, with 9 bases between the two germline ends. The CDR3 DNA reads TGTGCCAGCAGTGTGTCAGGGGATGGCTACACCTTC. Encoded protein: CASSVSGDGYTF.

The chain is built from TRBV6-1 and TRBJ1-2; D not certain. The germline gives CDR1 MNHNS, CDR2 SASEGT. The CDR3 sequence is 14 residues long. Trimming took off 6 bases at V and 0 bases at J, with 11 bases between the two ends. The CDR3 here is CASSGPGTNYGYTF. The CDR3 DNA reads as TGTGCCAGCAGCGGCCCCGGGACTAACTATGGCTACACCTTC.

This clonotype was picked up a small number of times. The chain uses TRBV7-6 and TRBJ2-7, with a tentative D call TRBD1 (6 bases). V was clipped by 5 bases and J by 0 bases, with 11 bases between them. This CDR3 is 14 amino acids long. The V gene's germline CDR1 is SGHVS and CDR2 FNYEAQ. Written as DNA, the CDR3 is TGTGCCAGCAGCATTGGGACACCCTCCTACGAGCAGTACTTC. Protein sequence: CASSIGTPSYEQYF.

The chain has TRBV6-2 or TRBV6-3 and TRBJ1-5; no firm D call. Trimming took 4 bases from V and 7 from J, leaving 8 bases between them. From germline, CDR1 is MNHEY and CDR2 SVGEGT. The length of the CDR3 is 12 residues. For the CDR3, the DNA is TGTGCCAGCAGTTTAGGACGGCAGCCCCAGCATTTT. This translates into CASSLGRQPQHF.

The chain joins TRBV19 to TRBJ2-7; 7 positions agree with TRBD2. Germline V CDR1 and CDR2: LNHDA, SQIVND (reference sequence). The CDR3 runs to 14 residues. V dropped 3 bases and J dropped 4; count of bases not matched to a gene: 6. This CDR3 is CASSIGRGLYEQYF. The CDR3 DNA reads TGTGCCAGTAGTATTGGGAGGGGATTGTACGAGCAGTACTTC.

This clonotype was seen only a few times. CDR3 protein: CASSAGQRENGYTF. The CDR3 coding sequence is TGTGCCAGCAGCGCCGGACAGAGAGAAAATGGCTACACCTTC. This rearrangement joins TRBV7-8 to TRBJ1-2; D possibly corresponds to TRBD1 (6 bases). V lost 5 bases, J lost 6 bases, and 16 bases lay in between. Germline V gives CDR1 SGHVS, CDR2 FQNEAQ. The CDR3 consists of 14 residues.

This sequence joins TRBV15 and TRBJ1-6; D gene uncertain. Germline lookup yields CDR1 LNHNV and CDR2 YYDKDF (reference sequence). The CDR3 runs to 12 residues. V shed 0 bases and J shed 7 bases, with 1 base lying between them. The CDR3 nucleotides read TGTGCCACCAGCAGAGACAATTCACCCCTCCACTTT. Its translation is CATSRDNSPLHF.

The V and J genes are TRBV2 and TRBJ2-5, with 7 nucleotides matching TRBD1. Germline values: CDR1 SNHLY, CDR2 FYNNEI. The CDR3 is made up of 13 amino acids. After removal of 5 bases from V and 5 bases from J, the junction contained 5 bases not matched to a gene. CDR3 nucleotides: TGTGCCAGCAGTCTAGGGGGCTGGGAGACCCAGTACTTC. Its translation is CASSLGGWETQYF.

This clonotype appeared a few times. The chain recombines TRBV20-1 with TRBJ2-5; D possibly matches TRBD1 or TRBD2 (5 bases each). The CDR3 is 14 residues long. Trimming took 7 bases from V and 4 from J, leaving 19 bases between them. Germline V gene data show CDR1 as DFQATT and CDR2 as SNEGSKA (reference sequence). CDR3 nucleotides: TGCAGTGTTGAGAGGGGAACTAGGGGAGAGACCCAGTACTTC. Amino acids: CSVERGTRGETQYF.